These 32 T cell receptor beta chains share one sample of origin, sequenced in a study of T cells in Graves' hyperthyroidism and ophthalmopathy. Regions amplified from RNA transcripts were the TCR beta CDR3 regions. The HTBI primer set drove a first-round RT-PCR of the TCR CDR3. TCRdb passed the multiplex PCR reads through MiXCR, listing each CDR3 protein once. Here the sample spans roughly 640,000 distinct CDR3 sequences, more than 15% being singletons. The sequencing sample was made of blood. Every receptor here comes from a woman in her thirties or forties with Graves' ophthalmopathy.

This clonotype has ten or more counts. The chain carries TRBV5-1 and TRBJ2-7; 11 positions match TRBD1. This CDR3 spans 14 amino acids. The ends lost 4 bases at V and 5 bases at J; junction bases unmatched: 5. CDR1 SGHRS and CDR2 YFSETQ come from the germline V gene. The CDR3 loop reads CASSKPGQGDEQYF. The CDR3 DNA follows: TGCGCCAGCAGCAAGCCGGGACAGGGGGACGAGCAGTACTTC. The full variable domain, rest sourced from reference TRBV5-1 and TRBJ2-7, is KAGVTQTPRYLIKTRGQQVTLSCSPISGHRSVSWYQQTPGQGLQFLFEYFSETQRNKGNFPGRFSGRQFSNSRSEMNVSTLELGDSALYLCASSKPGQGDEQYFGPGTRLTVT.

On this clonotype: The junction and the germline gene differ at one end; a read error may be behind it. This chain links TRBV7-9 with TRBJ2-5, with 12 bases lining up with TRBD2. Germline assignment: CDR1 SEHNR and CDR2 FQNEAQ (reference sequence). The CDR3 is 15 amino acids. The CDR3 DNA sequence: TGTGCCAGCAGCTCTAGCGGGAGGGCGGAAGAAACCCAGTACTTC. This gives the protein CASSSSGRAEETQYF.

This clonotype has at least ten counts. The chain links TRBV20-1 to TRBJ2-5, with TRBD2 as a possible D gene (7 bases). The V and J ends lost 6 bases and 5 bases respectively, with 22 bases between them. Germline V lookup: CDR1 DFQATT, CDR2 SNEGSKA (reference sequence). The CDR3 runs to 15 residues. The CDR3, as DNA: TGCAGTGCGGAGCTGCCCACAGGGCGGGAGGAGACCCAGTACTTC. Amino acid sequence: CSAELPTGREETQYF.

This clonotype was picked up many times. CDR3 DNA: TGTGCCAGCAGCGAGACAAGGGGCGTAATAACCTACGAGCAGTACTTC. Translation: CASSETRGVITYEQYF. The genes are TRBV2 and TRBJ2-7, with TRBD1 as a possible D gene (5 bases). There are 16 residues in the CDR3. The V gene's germline CDR1 is SNHLY and CDR2 FYNNEI. The germline V and J ends were trimmed by 6 bases and 2 bases, with 20 bases remaining between them. The whole variable domain, filled in from reference TRBV2 and TRBJ2-7, reads EPEVTQTPSHQVTQMGQEVILRCVPISNHLYFYWYRQILGQKVEFLVSFYNNEISEKSEIFDDQFSVERPDGSNFTLKIRSTKLEDSAMYFCASSETRGVITYEQYFGPGTRLTVT.

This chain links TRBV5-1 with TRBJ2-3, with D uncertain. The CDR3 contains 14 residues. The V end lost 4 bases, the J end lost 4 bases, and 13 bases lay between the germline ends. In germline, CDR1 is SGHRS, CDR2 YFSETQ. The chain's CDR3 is CASSLRLAPDTQYF. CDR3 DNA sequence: TGCGCCAGCAGCCTCCGGTTAGCACCAGATACGCAGTATTTT.

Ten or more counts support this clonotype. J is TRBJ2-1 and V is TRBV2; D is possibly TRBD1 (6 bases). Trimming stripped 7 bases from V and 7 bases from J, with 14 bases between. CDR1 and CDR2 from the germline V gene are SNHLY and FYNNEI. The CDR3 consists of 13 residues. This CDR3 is CASTRGGWNEQFF. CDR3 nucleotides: TGTGCCAGCACTAGAGGGGGATGGAATGAGCAGTTCTTC.

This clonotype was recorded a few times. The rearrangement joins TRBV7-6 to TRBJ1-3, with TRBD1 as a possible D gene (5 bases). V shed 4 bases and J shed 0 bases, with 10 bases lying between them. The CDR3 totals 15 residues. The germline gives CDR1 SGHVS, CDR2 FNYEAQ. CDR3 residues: CASSSTGRSGNTIYF. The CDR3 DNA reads TGTGCCAGCAGCTCCACAGGCCGCTCTGGAAACACCATATATTTT.

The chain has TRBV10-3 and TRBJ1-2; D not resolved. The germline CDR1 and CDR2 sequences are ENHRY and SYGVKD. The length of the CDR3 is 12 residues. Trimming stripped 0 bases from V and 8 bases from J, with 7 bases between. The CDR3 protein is CAISESIGGYTF. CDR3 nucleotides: TGTGCCATCAGTGAGTCCATCGGGGGCTACACCTTC.

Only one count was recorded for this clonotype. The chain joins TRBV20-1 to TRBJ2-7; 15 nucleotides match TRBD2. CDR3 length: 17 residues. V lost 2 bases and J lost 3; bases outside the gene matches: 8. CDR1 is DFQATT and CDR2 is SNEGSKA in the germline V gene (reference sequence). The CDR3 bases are TGCAGTGCTAGATCCGGGACTAGCGGGAGGCAATACTACGAGCAGTACTTC. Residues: CSARSGTSGRQYYEQYF.

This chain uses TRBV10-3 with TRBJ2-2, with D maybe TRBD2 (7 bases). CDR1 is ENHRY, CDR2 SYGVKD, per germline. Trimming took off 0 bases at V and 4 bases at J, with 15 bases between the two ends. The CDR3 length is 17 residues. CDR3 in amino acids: CAISESGLGGFTGELFF. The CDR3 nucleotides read TGTGCCATCAGTGAGTCTGGACTAGGGGGTTTCACCGGGGAGCTGTTTTTT.

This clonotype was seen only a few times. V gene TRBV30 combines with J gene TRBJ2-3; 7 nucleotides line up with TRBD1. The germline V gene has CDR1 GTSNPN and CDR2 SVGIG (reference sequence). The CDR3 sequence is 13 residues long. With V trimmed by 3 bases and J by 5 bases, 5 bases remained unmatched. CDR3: CAWRKGARDTQYF. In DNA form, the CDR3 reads TGTGCCTGGAGGAAGGGGGCACGAGATACGCAGTATTTT.

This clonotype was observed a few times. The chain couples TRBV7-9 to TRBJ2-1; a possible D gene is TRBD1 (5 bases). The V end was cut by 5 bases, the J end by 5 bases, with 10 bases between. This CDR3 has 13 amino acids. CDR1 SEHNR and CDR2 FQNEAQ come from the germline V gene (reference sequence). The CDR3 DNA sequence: TGTGCCAGCAGCATGACAGCAAACAATGAGCAGTTCTTC. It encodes CASSMTANNEQFF. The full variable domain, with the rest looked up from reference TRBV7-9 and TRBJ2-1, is DTGVSQNPRHKITKRGQNVTFRCDPISEHNRLYWYRQTLGQGPEFLTYFQNEAQLEKSRLLSDRFSAERPKGSFSTLEIQRTEQGDSAMYLCASSMTANNEQFFGPGTRLTVL.

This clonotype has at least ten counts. The CDR3 nucleotides read TGTGCCAGCAGTTTAATTGCCAACACTAGGGAGACCCAGTACTTC. It codes for CASSLIANTRETQYF. The genes are TRBV28 and TRBJ2-5, with D possibly being TRBD2 (5 bases). V lost 2 bases to trimming and J lost 5 bases, with 15 bases between them. In germline, CDR1 is MDHEN, CDR2 SYDVKM. CDR3 length: 15 residues.

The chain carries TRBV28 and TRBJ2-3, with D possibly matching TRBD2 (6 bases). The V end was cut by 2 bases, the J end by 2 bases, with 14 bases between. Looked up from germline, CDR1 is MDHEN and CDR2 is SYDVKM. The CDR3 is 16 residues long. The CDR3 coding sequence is TGTGCCAGCAGTTTAGGTGGGACTCGGGCCACAGATACGCAGTATTTT. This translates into CASSLGGTRATDTQYF.

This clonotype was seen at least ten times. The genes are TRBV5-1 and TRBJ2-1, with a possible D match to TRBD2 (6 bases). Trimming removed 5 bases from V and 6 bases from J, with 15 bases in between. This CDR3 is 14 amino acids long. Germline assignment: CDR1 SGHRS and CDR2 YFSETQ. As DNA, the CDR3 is TGCGCCAGCAGGTCAGGTCTTAGCGGCAATGAGCAGTTCTTC. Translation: CASRSGLSGNEQFF.

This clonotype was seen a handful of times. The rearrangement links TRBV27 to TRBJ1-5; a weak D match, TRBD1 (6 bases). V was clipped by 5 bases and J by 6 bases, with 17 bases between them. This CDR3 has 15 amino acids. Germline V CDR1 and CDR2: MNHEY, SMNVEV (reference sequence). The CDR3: CASSGGGRLVQPQHF. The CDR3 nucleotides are TGTGCCAGCAGTGGGGGGGGGCGGTTGGTTCAGCCCCAGCATTTT.

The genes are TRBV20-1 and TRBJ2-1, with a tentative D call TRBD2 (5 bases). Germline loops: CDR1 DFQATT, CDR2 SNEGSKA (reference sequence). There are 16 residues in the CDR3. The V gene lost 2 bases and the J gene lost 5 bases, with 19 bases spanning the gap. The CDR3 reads CSARTILSGKNNEQFF. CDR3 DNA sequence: TGCAGTGCTAGAACCATTCTGAGCGGAAAAAACAATGAGCAGTTCTTC.

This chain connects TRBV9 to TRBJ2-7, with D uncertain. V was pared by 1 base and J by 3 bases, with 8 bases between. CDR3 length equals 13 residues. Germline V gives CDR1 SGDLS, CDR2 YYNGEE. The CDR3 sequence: CASSVNWGYEQYF. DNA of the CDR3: TGTGCCAGCAGCGTAAACTGGGGCTACGAGCAGTACTTC.

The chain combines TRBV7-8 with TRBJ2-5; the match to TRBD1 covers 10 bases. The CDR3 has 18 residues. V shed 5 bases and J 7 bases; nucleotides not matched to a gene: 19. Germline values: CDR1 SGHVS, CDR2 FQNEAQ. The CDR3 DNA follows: TGTGCCAGCAGCCATAGAGGGGAGGGGACAGGGGACCCTCGGACCCAGTACTTC. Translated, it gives CASSHRGEGTGDPRTQYF. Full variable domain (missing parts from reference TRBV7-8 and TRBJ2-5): GAGVSQSPRYKVAKRGQDVALRCDPISGHVSLFWYQQALGQGPEFLTYFQNEAQLDKSGLPSDRFFAERPEGSVSTLKIQRTQQEDSAVYLCASSHRGEGTGDPRTQYFGPGTRLLVL.

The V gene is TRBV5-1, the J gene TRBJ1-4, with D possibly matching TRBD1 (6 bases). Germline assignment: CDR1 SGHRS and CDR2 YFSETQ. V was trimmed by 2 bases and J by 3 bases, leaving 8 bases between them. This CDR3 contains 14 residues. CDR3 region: CASSFGGSNEKLFF. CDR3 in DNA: TGCGCCAGCAGCTTTGGGGGCTCTAATGAAAAACTGTTTTTT.

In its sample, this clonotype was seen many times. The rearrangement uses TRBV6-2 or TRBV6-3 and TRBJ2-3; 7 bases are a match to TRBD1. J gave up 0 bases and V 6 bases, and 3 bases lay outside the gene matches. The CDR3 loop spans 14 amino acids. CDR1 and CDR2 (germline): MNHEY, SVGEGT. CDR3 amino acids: CASRFRGSTDTQYF. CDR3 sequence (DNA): TGTGCCAGCAGATTCAGGGGGAGCACAGATACGCAGTATTTT.

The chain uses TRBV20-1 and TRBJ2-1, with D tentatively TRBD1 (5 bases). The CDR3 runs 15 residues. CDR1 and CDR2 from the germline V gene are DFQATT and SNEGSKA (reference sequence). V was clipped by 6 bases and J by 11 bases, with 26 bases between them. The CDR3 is CSAPPLGLEVDKQFF. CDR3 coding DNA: TGCAGTGCCCCCCCTTTGGGGCTAGAAGTAGATAAGCAGTTCTTC.

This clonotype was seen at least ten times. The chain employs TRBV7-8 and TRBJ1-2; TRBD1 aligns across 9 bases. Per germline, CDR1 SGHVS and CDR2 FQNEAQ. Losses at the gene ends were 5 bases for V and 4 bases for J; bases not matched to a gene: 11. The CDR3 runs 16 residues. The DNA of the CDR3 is TGTGCCAGCAGCCCATCGGGGACAGGGATCACCTATGGCTACACCTTC. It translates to CASSPSGTGITYGYTF.

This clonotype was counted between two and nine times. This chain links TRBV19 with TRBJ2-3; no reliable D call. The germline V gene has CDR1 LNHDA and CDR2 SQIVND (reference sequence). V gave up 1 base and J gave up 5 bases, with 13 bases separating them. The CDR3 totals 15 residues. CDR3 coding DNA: TGTGCCAGTAGTATAGGAGGCTCCGCCGGAGATACGCAGTATTTT. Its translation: CASSIGGSAGDTQYF.

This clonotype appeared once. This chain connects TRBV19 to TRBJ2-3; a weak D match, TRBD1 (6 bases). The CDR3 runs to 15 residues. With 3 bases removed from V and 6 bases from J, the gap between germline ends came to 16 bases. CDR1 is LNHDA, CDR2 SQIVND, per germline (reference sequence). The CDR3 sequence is CASSITGTGADTQYF. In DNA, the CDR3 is TGTGCCAGTAGTATCACAGGGACGGGCGCGGATACGCAGTATTTT.

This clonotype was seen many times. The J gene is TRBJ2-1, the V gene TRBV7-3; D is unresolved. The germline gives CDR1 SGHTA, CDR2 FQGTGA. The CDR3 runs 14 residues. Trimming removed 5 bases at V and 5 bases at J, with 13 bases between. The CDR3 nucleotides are TGTGCCAGCAGCCCCCACTACTACGACAATGAGCAGTTCTTC. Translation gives CASSPHYYDNEQFF.

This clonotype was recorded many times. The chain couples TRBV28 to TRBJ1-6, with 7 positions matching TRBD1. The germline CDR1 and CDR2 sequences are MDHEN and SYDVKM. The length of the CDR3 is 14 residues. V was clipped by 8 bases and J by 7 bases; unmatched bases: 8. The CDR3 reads CASRQGGHNSPLHF. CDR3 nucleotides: TGTGCCAGCCGCCAGGGGGGGCACAATTCACCCCTCCACTTT.

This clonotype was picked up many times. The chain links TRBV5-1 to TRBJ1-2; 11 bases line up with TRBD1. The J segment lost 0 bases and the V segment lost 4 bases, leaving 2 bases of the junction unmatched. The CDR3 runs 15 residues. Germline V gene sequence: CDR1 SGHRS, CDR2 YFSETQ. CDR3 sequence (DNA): TGCGCCAGCAGCGCGGGACAGGGGGCTAACTATGGCTACACCTTC. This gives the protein CASSAGQGANYGYTF.

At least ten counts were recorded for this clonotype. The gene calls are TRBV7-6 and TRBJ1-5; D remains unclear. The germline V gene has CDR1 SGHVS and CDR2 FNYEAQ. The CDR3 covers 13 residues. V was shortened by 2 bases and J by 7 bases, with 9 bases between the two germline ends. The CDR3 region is CASSLYPEQPQHF. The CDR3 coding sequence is TGTGCCAGCAGCTTATATCCGGAGCAGCCCCAGCATTTT.

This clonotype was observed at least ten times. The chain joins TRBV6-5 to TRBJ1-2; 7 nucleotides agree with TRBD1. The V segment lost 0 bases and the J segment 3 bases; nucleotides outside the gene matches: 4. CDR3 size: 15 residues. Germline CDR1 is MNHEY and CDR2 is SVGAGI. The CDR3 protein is CASSYSPGTDYGYTF. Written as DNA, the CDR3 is TGTGCCAGCAGTTACTCGCCCGGGACAGACTATGGCTACACCTTC.

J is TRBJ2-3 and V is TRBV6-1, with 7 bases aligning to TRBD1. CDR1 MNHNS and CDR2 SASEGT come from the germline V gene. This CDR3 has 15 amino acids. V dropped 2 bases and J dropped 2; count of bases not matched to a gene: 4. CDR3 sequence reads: CASSEPGQFTDTQYF. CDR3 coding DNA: TGTGCCAGCAGTGAACCGGGACAGTTCACAGATACGCAGTATTTT.

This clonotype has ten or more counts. The CDR3: CASSLGDRGLYNEQFF. The CDR3 coding sequence is TGTGCCAGCAGCTTAGGGGACAGGGGGCTATACAATGAGCAGTTCTTC. This sequence joins TRBV7-9 and TRBJ2-1; 12 bases map to TRBD1. The CDR3 extends over 16 amino acids. Germline CDR1 is SEHNR and CDR2 is FQNEAQ (reference sequence). The V gene end was trimmed by 1 base and the J gene end by 4 bases; junction bases not matched to a gene: 2.